Below, one TCR beta chain is given with its context. The data were obtained in a study of cytomegalovirus exposure and HLA in healthy donors. TCRdb's table, derived via immunoSEQ multiplex PCR, lists solely in-frame clones and lacks some. The sample lists 150,000 to 200,000 clones, about 86% seen once, with around 5% in the top ten. Trimming pared 5 bases from V and 5 bases from J, leaving 16 bases between. Germline lookup yields CDR1 SGHNT and CDR2 YENEEA. This CDR3 is 15 amino acids long. The source of this sequence is a woman aged 30 to 39 in good health and CMV-seronegative. This chain links TRBV11-3 with TRBJ2-1; TRBD1 might be the D (5 bases). Sequencing was carried out using PBMCs. The CDR3 bases are TGTGCCAGCAGCCCATATCAGGGTGGGAACAATGAGCAGTTCTTC. Translation: CASSPYQGGNNEQFF.